This record covers a single T cell receptor beta chain. The target antigen is unknown. This specimen comes from a study of beta chain features in type 1 diabetes. Germline V CDR1 and CDR2: SGHRS, YFSETQ. V was trimmed by 0 bases and J by 2 bases, leaving 12 bases between them. This CDR3 contains 17 residues. Expressed TCRB transcripts were sequenced because the isolated RNA had all been reverse transcribed beforehand. The protocol was immunoSEQ multiplex PCR, while the TCRdb copy is restricted to in-frame clones and leaves out a portion. This sample has about 340,000 clones, with 13% found just once. Study conclusions and caveats: All four CD4+ subsets from Type 1 diabetes patients carried moderately but significantly shorter TCRB CDR3s.

This receptor was taken from a woman younger than 30 with type 1 diabetes. This chain links TRBV5-1 with TRBJ2-6, with D possibly being TRBD1 (5 bases). Sequenced sample: naive CD4+ T cells from blood. The CDR3 nucleotides are TGCGCCAGCAGCTTGGTGGTTTTAGGGGCTGGGGCCAACGTCCTGACTTTC. Translated, it gives CASSLVVLGAGANVLTF.